The sequence of this TCR beta chain was determined in a study of shared clonotypes between healthy human individuals. TCRdb keeps only in-frame clones here, not all; method: immunoSEQ multiplex PCR. The table shows about 2 million clones, with over 85% occurring only once. The germline V and J ends were trimmed by 1 base and 0 bases, with 8 bases remaining between them. In germline, CDR1 is SGHTA, CDR2 FQGNSA. The CDR3 is 15 amino acids. Terminally differentiated effector memory CD45RA+ cells were excluded by CCR7 positive selection of CD45RO-negative cells. Overall study findings and caveats: With four donors compared, 4% to 5% of naive CD4 clonotypes were shared.

A note on this clone: No antigen is known for it.

This TCR came from a man between 18 and 29 years old in good health. Sequencing was performed on naive CD8+ T cells sorted from blood. The V and J genes are TRBV7-2 and TRBJ2-3, with D unclear. In DNA, the CDR3 is TGTGCCAGCAGCTTAGGGATTGCTAGCACAGATACGCAGTATTTT. Residues: CASSLGIASTDTQYF.